The next 27 T cell receptor beta chains were all read from a single sample in a study of CD8+CD57+ T cells in acquired aplastic anemia. According to the study, genomic DNA was the template for TCR beta VDJ and CDR3 profiling. A single record per CDR3 protein comes from TCRdb applying MiXCR to the reads. The table includes about 420,000 distinct CDR3 sequences, about 70% detected once. Sequencing was done on a sample of sorted CD4+, CD8+, or CD8+CD57+ T cells (not recorded which) from PBMCs. Source of these receptors: a human donor in good health, serving as a control.

CDR3 in DNA: TGCAGCGCCCGAGGGGGGGGCCCCACGGATACGCAGTATTTT. Translated, it gives CSARGGGPTDTQYF. The rearrangement joins TRBV29-1 to TRBJ2-3, with D possibly TRBD2 on 7 matching bases. The germline CDR1 and CDR2 sequences are SQVTM and ANQGSEA. CDR3 length: 14 amino acids. V lost 7 bases and J lost 6, with 20 bases in between.

In its sample, this clonotype was seen many times. The chain links TRBV7-9 to TRBJ2-7; TRBD1 is a possible D gene (5 bases). CDR1 is SEHNR, CDR2 FQNEAQ, per germline (reference sequence). With 1 base removed from V and 5 bases from J, the gap between germline ends came to 15 bases. The CDR3 sequence is 15 residues long. CDR3 region: CASSLDTAGPHEQYF. The DNA for the CDR3 is TGTGCCAGCAGCTTAGATACCGCAGGGCCGCACGAGCAGTACTTC.

This clonotype was observed a few times. The genes are TRBV18 and TRBJ1-6, with a weak D call TRBD1 (6 bases). Trimming took 5 bases from V and 0 from J, leaving 8 bases between them. The CDR3 has 15 residues. Germline values: CDR1 KGHSH, CDR2 LQKENI. In nucleotides, the CDR3 is TGTGCCAGCTCAGGACAGAGCTCCTATAATTCACCCCTCCACTTT. Its protein product is CASSGQSSYNSPLHF.

This chain uses TRBV7-8 with TRBJ1-3; D is perhaps TRBD1 (5 bases). This CDR3 is 16 amino acids long. CDR1 SGHVS and CDR2 FQNEAQ come from the germline V gene. Trimming removed 4 bases from V and 0 bases from J, with 13 bases in between. The CDR3 here is CASSSHRMSSGNTIYF. CDR3 coding DNA: TGTGCCAGCAGCTCACACAGGATGAGCTCTGGAAACACCATATATTTT.

Worth noting for this clonotype: Compared with germline, one end of the junction differs, possibly owing to a read error. The chain links TRBV5-1 to TRBJ1-1, with no clear D. This CDR3 has 15 amino acids. The V gene's germline CDR1 is SGHRS and CDR2 YFSETQ. The CDR3 coding sequence is TGTGCCAGCAGCTTGCAGAGAGGGCCCCGCGCTGAAGCTTTCTTT. It specifies CASSLQRGPRAEAFF.

This clonotype has at least ten counts. The chain uses TRBV20-1 and TRBJ1-1; perhaps TRBD1 as D (5 bases). This CDR3 is built from 13 residues. Trimming shortened V by 3 bases and J by 2 bases, and 10 bases separated the two germline ends. Germline V lookup: CDR1 DFQATT, CDR2 SNEGSKA (reference sequence). The CDR3 coding sequence is TGCAGTGCTAGGGGACCGGTTAACACTGAAGCTTTCTTT. As protein: CSARGPVNTEAFF.

With respect to this clonotype: Germline and junction disagree at one end, which may indicate a read error. The chain uses TRBV9 and TRBJ1-1, with TRBD1 as a possible D gene (5 bases). This CDR3 is 14 amino acids long. Germline values: CDR1 SGDLS, CDR2 YYNGEE. The CDR3 reads CASSVEGVEGLGYF. Written as DNA, the CDR3 is TGTGCCAGCAGTGTGGAAGGGGTGGAGGGTCTCGGCTACTTT. Full variable domain (rest looked up from reference TRBV9 and TRBJ1-1): DSGVTQTPKHLITATGQRVTLRCSPRSGDLSVYWYQQSLDQGLQFLIQYYNGEERAKGNILERFSAQQFPDLHSELNLSSLELGDSALYFCASSVEGVEGLGYFGQGTRLTVV.

The rearrangement joins TRBV20-1 to TRBJ2-7, with TRBD1 matching 9 bases. Germline CDR1 is DFQATT and CDR2 is SNEGSKA (reference sequence). The CDR3 is 14 amino acids. Trimming at V came to 0 bases and at J to 5 bases, leaving 5 bases not matched to a gene. In nucleotides, the CDR3 is TGCAGTGCTAGAGACAGACAGGGGGGCAACGAGCAGTACTTC. Its protein is CSARDRQGGNEQYF.

This clonotype was found once. The rearrangement joins TRBV2 to TRBJ1-2; 11 positions agree with TRBD1. J was trimmed by 6 bases and V by 7 bases; bases with no gene match: 4. The V gene's germline CDR1 is SNHLY and CDR2 FYNNEI. CDR3 length: 13 amino acids. The CDR3: CASNRDRGNGYTF. DNA of the CDR3: TGTGCCAGCAACAGGGACAGGGGGAATGGCTACACCTTC.

With regard to this clonotype: It is likely a read error, because the conserved phenylalanine at the end of the CDR3 is missing. Because the CDR3's place on the DNA is in doubt, the DNA is left out and the CDR3 is given as listed by TCRdb. CDR3 residues: CASSLVTGNYRYT. V usage is TRBV7-2 and J usage is TRBJ2-7; the table gives TRBD1 as D, unverified against the DNA. The CDR3 adds up to 13 amino acids, both ends counted. From germline, CDR1 is SGHTA and CDR2 FQGNSA.

This clonotype was found many times. A junction end diverges from the germline sequence, so it may reflect a read error. The gene calls are TRBV2 and TRBJ2-7; D is tentatively TRBD1 or TRBD2 (5 bases each). Germline V gives CDR1 SNHLY, CDR2 FYNNEI. The CDR3 loop spans 15 amino acids. As DNA, the CDR3 is TGTGCCAGCAGCCGGCAGGGTGGTATCACCGGGGAGCTGTACTTC. Residues: CASSRQGGITGELYF.

This chain uses TRBV9 with TRBJ2-1; the match to TRBD2 covers 9 bases. Per germline, CDR1 SGDLS and CDR2 YYNGEE. The CDR3 length is 15 residues. Trimming at V came to 0 bases and at J to 7 bases, leaving 5 bases not matched to a gene. The CDR3 reads CASSVVAGGRNEQFF. The DNA for the CDR3 is TGTGCCAGCAGCGTAGTGGCGGGAGGGCGGAATGAGCAGTTCTTC.

This chain joins TRBV20-1 and TRBJ1-3; D not certain. The V end was cut by 1 base, the J end by 13 bases, with 14 bases between. Looked up from germline, CDR1 is DFQATT and CDR2 is SNEGSKA (reference sequence). The CDR3 covers 12 residues. Written as DNA, the CDR3 is TGCAGTGCTAGAGGGAGCGGAAACTTTATATATTTT. Residues: CSARGSGNFIYF.

This clonotype was seen ten or more times. This sequence joins TRBV7-2 and TRBJ1-1, with D possibly matching TRBD1 (6 bases). Per germline, CDR1 SGHTA and CDR2 FQGNSA. Trimming cost V 5 bases and J 6 bases, with 16 bases left between them. The CDR3 runs to 14 residues. CDR3 nucleotide sequence: TGTGCCAGCAGCCCACAGGGTCGGCCCGCTGAAGCTTTCTTT. Translated: CASSPQGRPAEAFF.

This clonotype has ten or more counts. CDR3 DNA sequence: TGTGCCAGCAGTTCTCGCGGGGACACTGAAGCTTTCTTT. Protein product: CASSSRGDTEAFF. The rearrangement joins TRBV12-3 or TRBV12-4 to TRBJ1-1; D gene unclear. There are 13 residues in the CDR3. Trimming left V 4 bases short and J 3 bases short, with 9 bases between.

This clonotype appeared many times. The V gene is TRBV4-3, the J gene TRBJ2-3; 7 bases are shared with TRBD1. The germline V gene has CDR1 LGHNA and CDR2 YSLEER. This CDR3 region has 18 residues. The V gene end was trimmed by 2 bases and the J gene end by 4 bases; junction bases not matched to a gene: 15. CDR3 bases: TGCGCCAGCAGCCAACTGAGGGGGCCCGAAAGCCTGGCAGATACGCAGTATTTT. Protein sequence: CASSQLRGPESLADTQYF.

This clonotype was detected ten times or more. The chain joins TRBV5-4 to TRBJ2-1, with TRBD2 as a possible D gene (6 bases). Trimming left V 4 bases short and J 7 bases short, with 21 bases between. The CDR3 consists of 16 residues. From germline, CDR1 is SGHNT and CDR2 YYREEE (reference sequence). The CDR3 DNA reads as TGTGCCAGCAGCCATGAGACTAGTATAGCAGGGAATGAGCAGTTCTTC. Translating gives CASSHETSIAGNEQFF.

With respect to this clonotype: The junction and the germline gene differ at one end; a read error may be behind it. The chain has TRBV9 and TRBJ2-7, with TRBD1 identical over 12 bases. This CDR3 spans 14 amino acids. From germline, CDR1 is SGDLS and CDR2 YYNGEE. The CDR3 is CATSGDRGPYEKYF. CDR3 in DNA: TGTGCCACCAGCGGGGACAGGGGGCCCTACGAAAAGTACTTC.

This clonotype was seen at least ten times. The V gene is TRBV9, the J gene TRBJ1-3; D is perhaps TRBD1 (5 bases). Trimming took 0 bases from V and 3 from J, leaving 7 bases between them. The CDR3 extends over 14 amino acids. The germline CDR1 and CDR2 sequences are SGDLS and YYNGEE. DNA of the CDR3: TGTGCCAGCAGCGTAGAGGGGCTTGGAAACACCATATATTTT. It translates to CASSVEGLGNTIYF.

The DNA for the CDR3 is TGTGCCAGCAGCTTGCCCACAGAGGCGGTTGGAAACACCATATATTTT. Its protein product is CASSLPTEAVGNTIYF. The V and J genes are TRBV5-6 and TRBJ1-3; no clear D gene. Germline V gives CDR1 SGHDT, CDR2 YYEEEE. The length of the CDR3 is 16 residues. V was cut by 1 base and J by 3 bases, with 14 bases left in between.

In regard to this clonotype: Since the CDR3 does not end with the conserved phenylalanine or tryptophan, this likely comes from a read error. Because the CDR3's place on the DNA is in doubt, the DNA is left out and the CDR3 is given as listed by TCRdb. The rearrangement links TRBV24-1 to TRBJ2-3; the table's D call, TRBD2, has no DNA check behind it. Germline V gives CDR1 KGHDR, CDR2 SFDVKD. The CDR3 region is 16 residues in length, termini included. Here the CDR3 reads CATSEGGDQGPQHFGD.

In the case of this clonotype: The junction departs from germline at one end; a sequencing error may be responsible. The chain combines TRBV2 with TRBJ2-1, with 9 bases that match TRBD2. Looked up from germline, CDR1 is SNHLY and CDR2 is FYNNEI. The CDR3 loop spans 14 amino acids. CDR3 nucleotide sequence: TGTGCCAGCAGCCGGGGGGGGGTGCTAGCGGGGCAGATCTTC. It encodes CASSRGGVLAGQIF.

V gene TRBV7-2 combines with J gene TRBJ2-1; D possibly matches TRBD1 or TRBD2 (5 bases each). The CDR3 is made up of 15 amino acids. V was trimmed by 2 bases and J by 7 bases, leaving 15 bases between them. CDR1 and CDR2 (germline): SGHTA, FQGNSA. CDR3 loop: CASSLFGATENEQFF. The CDR3 nucleotides read TGTGCCAGCAGCTTATTCGGGGCGACCGAAAATGAGCAGTTCTTC.

There are many counts of this clonotype. This rearrangement joins TRBV10-3 to TRBJ2-3; a weak D match, TRBD1 (5 bases). Germline CDR1 ENHRY, CDR2 SYGVKD. The CDR3 runs 14 residues. The V and J ends lost 10 bases and 0 bases respectively, with 14 bases between them. The CDR3 protein is CASRTGTSTDTQYF. The CDR3 coding sequence is TGTGCCAGCCGTACAGGAACTAGCACAGATACGCAGTATTTT.

The chain links TRBV20-1 to TRBJ1-2; tentatively, D is TRBD1 (5 bases). V was clipped by 4 bases and J by 5 bases, with 11 bases between them. The germline V gene has CDR1 DFQATT and CDR2 SNEGSKA (reference sequence). The CDR3 loop spans 12 amino acids. Here the CDR3 DNA reads TGCAGTGCTACGACAGATAATTATGGCTACACCTTC. Its translation: CSATTDNYGYTF.

CDR3 sequence (DNA): TGCAGTGCTAGAGACGGAGCGGGTTCTTTCCACGAGCAGTACTTC. Its translation is CSARDGAGSFHEQYF. The chain couples TRBV20-1 to TRBJ2-7, with a tentative D call TRBD2 (6 bases). Germline CDR1 DFQATT, CDR2 SNEGSKA (reference sequence). The CDR3 is 15 residues long. Trimming pared 0 bases from V and 5 bases from J, leaving 17 bases between.

The chain has TRBV7-3 and TRBJ1-3; possible D gene TRBD1, 5 bases. CDR1 and CDR2 (germline): SGHTA, FQGTGA. The CDR3 length is 15 residues. V lost 5 bases and J 9 bases, leaving 20 bases between the germline ends. The CDR3 region is CASSRDLGEGTTIYF. In nucleotides, the CDR3 is TGTGCCAGCAGCAGAGATTTAGGGGAAGGGACCACCATATATTTT.